This T cell receptor (beta chain) was obtained from a study of OX40 agonist ivuxolimab in advanced cancers. This CDR3 is built from 14 residues. V was cut by 0 bases and J by 9 bases, with 14 bases left in between. Germline CDR1 reads MNHEY; CDR2 reads SVGAGI. Profiling relied on immunoSEQ multiplex PCR, and the TCRdb table lists in-frame clones only, not all of them. The sample has approximately 74,000 clones, about 88% seen once. The chain employs TRBV6-5 and TRBJ1-1; possibly TRBD1 for D (6 bases). This receptor was obtained from an adult with an advanced solid tumor such as melanoma, head and neck, liver or kidney cancer. This sample comprised CD4+ or CD8+ T cells sorted from blood, obtained in a trial of the OX40 agonist ivuxolimab. CDR3 nucleotides: TGTGCCAGCAGTTACTCGTTACTAAGGGACAAAGCTTTCTTT. This gives the protein CASSYSLLRDKAFF.